The TCR beta chain described here comes from a study of OX40 agonist ivuxolimab in advanced cancers. For the study at large: Earlier anti-PD-1, anti-PD-L1 or anti-CTLA-4 therapy was permitted; roughly 42% had received some. Three patients responded partially, comprising one with hepatocellular carcinoma and two with cutaneous melanoma.

Turning to this clone: Its specificity is unknown.

Overall study results and limits: Partial responders dosed at 0.1-3.0 mg/kg displayed clonal expansion ranking among the lowest.

V gave up 6 bases and J gave up 4 bases, with 6 bases separating them. There are 11 residues in the CDR3. Germline-derived CDR1 and CDR2 are MNHNS and SASEGT. Libraries were prepared by immunoSEQ multiplex PCR; TCRdb keeps only in-frame clonotypes and omits some of them. The sample comprises roughly 60,000 clones, 87% of which are singletons, and roughly 5.2% rests with the top ten. Individuals having autoimmune disease history or systemic immunosuppression were not enrolled. This clonotype originated in an adult with an advanced solid tumor such as melanoma, head and neck, liver or kidney cancer. The V and J genes are TRBV6-1 and TRBJ1-1; unclear D gene. The sequencing here drew on CD4+ or CD8+ T cells sorted from blood, taken in a trial of the OX40 agonist ivuxolimab. The CDR3 nucleotides are TGTGCCAGCAGCCGCCGCACTGAAGCTTTCTTT. This encodes CASSRRTEAFF.